These 27 T cell receptor beta chains share one sample of origin, sequenced in a study of T cells after yellow fever vaccination. TCRdb recomputed calls from the 5' RACE reads with MiXCR, one row per CDR3 protein. The sample has approximately 550,000 distinct CDR3 sequences, approximately 13% seen once. This specimen was PBMCs, taken on the day of the yellow fever booster vaccination. These receptors came from a man aged 30 to 45 who received the YFV17D yellow fever vaccine.

This clonotype was seen ten or more times. V usage is TRBV10-3 and J usage is TRBJ2-3; 8 bases line up with TRBD2. The V gene's germline CDR1 is ENHRY and CDR2 SYGVKD. The CDR3 length is 13 residues. After removal of 6 bases from V and 1 base from J, the junction contained 0 bases not matched to a gene. CDR3 coding DNA: TGTGCCATCAGGACTAGCGGCACAGATACGCAGTATTTT. Its protein is CAIRTSGTDTQYF.

J is TRBJ2-7 and V is TRBV5-4; TRBD1 might be the D (6 bases). This CDR3 has 15 amino acids. The V gene's germline CDR1 is SGHNT and CDR2 YYREEE (reference sequence). The V gene lost 1 base and the J gene lost 1 base, with 12 bases spanning the gap. The CDR3, as DNA: TGTGCCAGCAGCTTGAAACGGGACACGTCCTACGAGCAGTACTTC. This translates into CASSLKRDTSYEQYF.

This clonotype was counted many times. The chain recombines TRBV5-6 with TRBJ2-1; a weak D match, TRBD1 (5 bases). Trimming took off 0 bases at V and 4 bases at J, with 8 bases between the two ends. Per the germline V gene, CDR1 is SGHDT and CDR2 is YYEEEE. This CDR3 comprises 14 residues. This chain's CDR3 is CASSLGQYYNEQFF. CDR3 nucleotides: TGTGCCAGCAGCTTGGGACAGTATTACAATGAGCAGTTCTTC.

This clonotype was seen only a few times. V and J are TRBV6-5 and TRBJ2-7; D might be TRBD2 (6 bases). V lost 1 base and J 0 bases, leaving 7 bases between the germline ends. This CDR3 has 14 amino acids. Germline CDR1 MNHEY, CDR2 SVGAGI. The CDR3 DNA reads TGTGCCAGCAGTTACTTGACTAGCTCCTACGAGCAGTACTTC. This codes for CASSYLTSSYEQYF.

This clonotype was detected a few times. The chain is built from TRBV14 and TRBJ1-6; D is unresolved. V dropped 4 bases and J dropped 0 bases, with 10 bases sitting between them. The germline CDR1 and CDR2 sequences are SGHDN and FVKESK. This CDR3 has 16 amino acids. This CDR3 is CASSLRKSSYNSPLHF. The CDR3 nucleotides read TGTGCCAGCAGCCTTCGGAAGAGCTCCTATAATTCACCCCTCCACTTT.

This clonotype was detected a few times. This sequence joins TRBV7-2 and TRBJ2-5; D could derive from TRBD1 or TRBD2 (5 bases each). The CDR3 is 14 residues long. Trimming removed 8 bases at V and 5 bases at J, with 18 bases between. CDR1 is SGHTA, CDR2 FQGNSA, per germline. CDR3 protein: CASSPGPASETQYF. The CDR3 bases are TGTGCCAGCTCCCCGGGGCCGGCTTCGGAGACCCAGTACTTC.

This rearrangement joins TRBV2 to TRBJ2-3; D not certain. There are 11 residues in the CDR3. V lost 11 bases and J lost 1, with 7 bases in between. Per the germline V gene, CDR1 is SNHLY and CDR2 is FYNNEI. The DNA of the CDR3 is TGTGCCTTCCGACGCACAGATACGCAGTATTTT. It yields the protein CAFRRTDTQYF.

CDR3 in DNA: TGTGCCAGCAGCCACGACAGGGCGCGCTCCTACGAGCAGTACTTC. It specifies CASSHDRARSYEQYF. V gene TRBV7-9 combines with J gene TRBJ2-7; 7 bases are a match to TRBD1. Per the germline V gene, CDR1 is SEHNR and CDR2 is FQNEAQ (reference sequence). The CDR3 sequence is 15 residues long. The junction had 7 bases not matched to a gene; V was cut back by 5 bases and J by 0 bases.

This clonotype was seen a handful of times. The rearrangement joins TRBV7-3 to TRBJ2-1; 8 bases match TRBD2. V lost 8 bases and J lost 4; bases outside the gene matches: 10. Germline V gene lookup returns CDR1 SGHTA and CDR2 FQGTGA. CDR3 length: 15 residues. The CDR3 region is CASARAIAGYNEQFF. CDR3 nucleotides: TGTGCCAGCGCGAGGGCCATAGCGGGGTACAATGAGCAGTTCTTC. The variable domain in full, with the rest retrieved from reference TRBV7-3 and TRBJ2-1, is GAGVSQTPSNKVTEKGKYVELRCDPISGHTALYWYRQSLGQGPEFLIYFQGTGAADDSGLPNDRFFAVRPEGSVSTLKIQRTERGDSAVYLCASARAIAGYNEQFFGPGTRLTVL.

V is TRBV6-5 and J is TRBJ1-2, with a weak D call TRBD1 (6 bases). V was clipped by 1 base and J by 4 bases, with 10 bases between them. The germline gives CDR1 MNHEY, CDR2 SVGAGI. There are 14 residues in the CDR3. The CDR3 DNA reads as TGTGCCAGCAGTTACTATGGACAGAGCTATGGCTACACCTTC. Protein sequence: CASSYYGQSYGYTF.

This clonotype has a handful of counts. The CDR3, as DNA: TGCAGTGCTATCTCTGACTATGGCTACACCTTC. This sequence encodes CSAISDYGYTF. V gene TRBV20-1 combines with J gene TRBJ1-2; D is unclear. Germline loops: CDR1 DFQATT, CDR2 SNEGSKA (reference sequence). Trimming shortened V by 4 bases and J by 3 bases, and 6 bases separated the two germline ends. The CDR3 totals 11 residues.

The chain is built from TRBV7-2 and TRBJ2-7, with D unresolved. This CDR3 has 15 amino acids. Germline lookup yields CDR1 SGHTA and CDR2 FQGNSA. V was shortened by 1 base and J by 3 bases, with 13 bases between the two germline ends. As DNA, the CDR3 is TGTGCCAGCAGCTTAGATGGGCAGAACAACTACGAGCAGTACTTC. Translation: CASSLDGQNNYEQYF.

This clonotype appeared a few times. The genes are TRBV28 and TRBJ2-2; 8 positions match TRBD1. Germline V gives CDR1 MDHEN, CDR2 SYDVKM. The CDR3 runs to 15 residues. After removal of 4 bases from V and 7 bases from J, the junction contained 8 bases not matched to a gene. Written as DNA, the CDR3 is TGTGCCAGCAGTTCGCAGGGGGCAGGGAGCGGGGAGCTGTTTTTT. Amino acids: CASSSQGAGSGELFF.

This clonotype was counted between two and nine times. This chain connects TRBV7-2 to TRBJ2-3; D is possibly TRBD1 or TRBD2 (5 bases each). Per the germline V gene, CDR1 is SGHTA and CDR2 is FQGNSA. CDR3 length equals 13 residues. Trimming shortened V by 8 bases and J by 5 bases, and 14 bases separated the two germline ends. The CDR3 nucleotides are TGTGCCAGCCAAGCGGTGGGGGTAGATACGCAGTATTTT. Protein sequence: CASQAVGVDTQYF.

There are a few counts of this clonotype. The chain recombines TRBV7-9 with TRBJ2-1; D possibly corresponds to TRBD2 (5 bases). V was clipped by 2 bases and J by 0 bases, with 8 bases between them. CDR3 length equals 15 residues. Germline loops: CDR1 SEHNR, CDR2 FQNEAQ (reference sequence). CDR3 nucleotide sequence: TGTGCCAGCAGCTTAACCGGGAACTCCTACAATGAGCAGTTCTTC. It codes for CASSLTGNSYNEQFF.

This clonotype was found a few times. This chain connects TRBV7-2 to TRBJ2-7, with 12 bases identical to TRBD2. The CDR3 covers 15 residues. Trimming took 4 bases from V and 3 from J; bases not matched to a gene: 4. Looked up from germline, CDR1 is SGHTA and CDR2 is FQGNSA. The CDR3, as DNA: TGTGCCAGCAGCTATTCTAGCGGGAGGGTCTACGAGCAGTACTTC. Its translation is CASSYSSGRVYEQYF.

This clonotype was seen more than once but under ten times. This chain joins TRBV5-1 and TRBJ1-1; 8 bases fit TRBD1. CDR1 SGHRS and CDR2 YFSETQ come from the germline V gene. This CDR3 is built from 15 residues. The V gene end was trimmed by 1 base and the J gene end by 1 base; junction bases not matched to a gene: 3. CDR3 DNA: TGCGCCAGCAGCTTGCGCGGGACAGGGAACACTGAAGCTTTCTTT. The encoded protein is CASSLRGTGNTEAFF.

This clonotype was seen more than once but under ten times. V is TRBV10-3 and J is TRBJ2-7; D not resolved. The germline V gene encodes CDR1 ENHRY and CDR2 SYGVKD. The V gene lost 10 bases and the J gene lost 2 bases, with 3 bases spanning the gap. CDR3 length: 9 amino acids. The CDR3 nucleotides are TGTGCCACCCCCTACGAGCAGTACTTC. This sequence encodes CATPYEQYF.

In its sample, this clonotype was seen a few times. The rearrangement uses TRBV5-4 and TRBJ2-1; the match to TRBD1 covers 7 bases. The CDR3 extends over 18 amino acids. In germline, CDR1 is SGHNT, CDR2 YYREEE (reference sequence). V trimming: 2 bases; J trimming: 2 bases; junction bases outside the gene matches: 13. CDR3 nucleotides: TGTGCCAGCAGCTTTGTCACAGGGGAACTAAGTACCTACAATGAGCAGTTCTTC. It encodes CASSFVTGELSTYNEQFF.

V is TRBV20-1 and J is TRBJ1-1; the D gene is possibly TRBD1 (5 bases). Germline-derived CDR1 and CDR2 are DFQATT and SNEGSKA (reference sequence). CDR3 length equals 13 residues. V lost 4 bases to trimming and J lost 0 bases, with 9 bases between them. This CDR3 reads CSAIQGVNTEAFF. CDR3 DNA sequence: TGCAGTGCTATCCAGGGCGTGAACACTGAAGCTTTCTTT.

The chain has TRBV5-1 and TRBJ2-1, with TRBD2 matching 13 bases. Unmatched junction bases numbered 3, after V lost 0 bases and J lost 6 bases. Germline assignment: CDR1 SGHRS and CDR2 YFSETQ. This CDR3 spans 16 amino acids. CDR3 nucleotide sequence: TGCGCCAGCAGCTTGGAACTAGCGGGAGGGCCCAATGAGCAGTTCTTC. Amino acid sequence: CASSLELAGGPNEQFF.

This clonotype appeared a few times. The J gene is TRBJ1-5, the V gene TRBV5-1, with D tentatively TRBD1 (5 bases). CDR3 length equals 16 residues. Germline-derived CDR1 and CDR2 are SGHRS and YFSETQ. Between the trimmed V and J ends, which lost 0 bases and 4 bases, there was a span of 14 bases. CDR3 DNA sequence: TGCGCCAGCAGCTTGGGGCCGGAGGGGCTAAATCAGCCCCAGCATTTT. This sequence encodes CASSLGPEGLNQPQHF.

The chain recombines TRBV10-3 with TRBJ2-5; a possible D gene is TRBD1 (5 bases). Trimming removed 4 bases from V and 5 bases from J, with 14 bases in between. The germline CDR1 and CDR2 sequences are ENHRY and SYGVKD. The CDR3 sequence is 14 residues long. The CDR3 nucleotides read TGTGCCATCAGTGGGAAAGCAGGGCCGGAGACCCAGTACTTC. Translation: CAISGKAGPETQYF.

This clonotype has only a few counts. The genes are TRBV3-1 and TRBJ2-3; the match to TRBD2 covers 8 bases. The CDR3 has 15 residues. V shed 0 bases, J shed 10 bases, and the junction held 9 bases outside the gene matches. Germline CDR1 reads LGHDT; CDR2 reads YNNKEL (reference sequence). This CDR3 reads CASSQDGLGGLAQYF. The CDR3 bases are TGTGCCAGCAGCCAAGATGGCCTGGGGGGACTAGCGCAGTATTTT.

The chain employs TRBV20-1 and TRBJ2-2, with 11 bases lining up with TRBD1. Unmatched junction bases numbered 12, after V lost 5 bases and J lost 7 bases. The CDR3 is made up of 16 amino acids. The V gene's germline CDR1 is DFQATT and CDR2 SNEGSKA (reference sequence). The CDR3, as DNA: TGCAGTGCTTTCTTCGGACAGGGGGCGCGTTACGGGGAGCTGTTTTTT. Translating it yields CSAFFGQGARYGELFF.

This chain links TRBV27 with TRBJ2-3, with TRBD2 identical over 13 bases. The germline V gene encodes CDR1 MNHEY and CDR2 SMNVEV (reference sequence). Losses at the gene ends were 8 bases for V and 1 base for J; bases not matched to a gene: 12. This CDR3 spans 18 amino acids. The CDR3 DNA follows: TGTGCCAGCGGCCAAGGACTAGCGGGAGCGTGGCGCACAGATACGCAGTATTTT. Translation: CASGQGLAGAWRTDTQYF.

The V gene is TRBV20-1, the J gene TRBJ2-7, with D maybe TRBD1 (6 bases). The V end lost 5 bases, the J end lost 5 bases, and 22 bases lay between the germline ends. The CDR3 length is 15 residues. Germline CDR1 and CDR2: DFQATT and SNEGSKA (reference sequence). CDR3 sequence (DNA): TGCAGTGCTGCGGTAGCCGGACAGTCTTCTGACGAGCAGTACTTC. Encoded protein: CSAAVAGQSSDEQYF.